Shown below are 23 T cell receptor beta chains from a single sample sequenced in a study of blood T cell repertoires in COVID-19 (dated by TCRdb to 2020 to 2022). Library preparation was by the immunoSEQ multiplex PCR assay. The table comes from immuneACCESS by way of TCRdb, which keeps in-frame sequences with V and J called. Part of the clones is missing from these tables; in studies checked, under half for an unresolved V gene and the rest for unknown reasons. A total of 110,000 or so clones appear in this sample, over 65% of them only once. The top ten clones comprise around 8% of the sample. Specimen: peripheral blood. The receptors derive from a woman aged 40 to 49 with acute or convalescent COVID-19.

The rearrangement links TRBV5-4 to TRBJ1-5; the D gene is possibly TRBD1 (5 bases). The V gene lost 4 bases and the J gene lost 4 bases, with 15 bases spanning the gap. The germline V gene has CDR1 SGHNT and CDR2 YYREEE (reference sequence). The CDR3 sequence is 15 residues long. The CDR3 protein is CASSTRQGVNQPQHF. The CDR3 bases are TGTGCCAGCAGCACCCGGCAGGGTGTTAATCAGCCCCAGCATTTT. Based on the CDR3 plus reference TRBV5-4 and TRBJ1-5, the full variable domain is ETGVTQSPTHLIKTRGQQVTLRCSSQSGHNTVSWYQQALGQGPQFIFQYYREEENGRGNFPPRFSGLQFPNYSSELNVNALELDDSALYLCASSTRQGVNQPQHFGDGTRLSIL.

J is TRBJ1-2 and V is TRBV29-1, with a tentative D call TRBD1 (5 bases). Germline lookup yields CDR1 SQVTM and CDR2 ANQGSEA. This CDR3 region has 17 residues. With 0 bases removed from V and 4 bases from J, the gap between germline ends came to 21 bases. Here the CDR3 reads CSVEDKGLVGQVYGYTF. The CDR3 DNA follows: TGCAGCGTTGAAGATAAGGGTCTGGTGGGGCAGGTCTATGGCTACACCTTC.

This clone came up a few times. V usage is TRBV19 and J usage is TRBJ1-1, with a tentative D call TRBD1 (5 bases). The V and J ends lost 8 bases and 1 base respectively, with 11 bases between them. In germline, CDR1 is LNHDA, CDR2 SQIVND (reference sequence). The CDR3 contains 13 residues. CDR3 region: CASSQGPNTEAFF. DNA for the CDR3: TGTGCCAGTTCCCAGGGTCCGAACACTGAAGCTTTCTTT.

The CDR3: CASKPVGQGFGYGYTF. The DNA of the CDR3 is TGTGCCAGTAAACCGGTGGGACAGGGTTTTGGCTATGGCTACACCTTC. The chain recombines TRBV19 with TRBJ1-2; 9 bases fit TRBD1. V shed 7 bases and J 4 bases; nucleotides not matched to a gene: 13. The CDR3 runs to 16 residues. Germline CDR1 reads LNHDA; CDR2 reads SQIVND (reference sequence).

This chain joins TRBV2 and TRBJ2-7; TRBD1 aligns across 7 bases. Trimming cost V 6 bases and J 0 bases; bases outside gene matches: 5. The length of the CDR3 is 14 residues. Germline V CDR1 and CDR2: SNHLY, FYNNEI. CDR3 sequence reads: CASSLAGGSYEQYF. The CDR3, as DNA: TGTGCCAGCAGCCTCGCAGGGGGCTCCTACGAGCAGTACTTC.

The chain carries TRBV12-3 or TRBV12-4 and TRBJ1-2; D call uncertain. There are 13 residues in the CDR3. Trimming shortened V by 7 bases and J by 7 bases, and 16 bases separated the two germline ends. CDR3 protein: CASTSTRSGGYTF. The CDR3 nucleotides read TGTGCCAGCACTTCAACACGATCTGGTGGCTACACCTTC.

The chain has TRBV6-6 and TRBJ1-2, with 7 bases matching TRBD1. V trimming: 5 bases; J trimming: 2 bases; junction bases outside the gene matches: 8. The germline CDR1 and CDR2 sequences are MNHNY and SVGAGI (reference sequence). CDR3 size: 15 residues. The CDR3 loop reads CASSTATGRNYGYTF. As DNA, the CDR3 is TGTGCCAGCAGTACTGCGACAGGGAGAAACTATGGCTACACCTTC.

V and J are TRBV30 and TRBJ1-4, with a weak D call TRBD1 (5 bases). CDR3 size: 14 residues. Trimming cost V 3 bases and J 4 bases, with 12 bases left between them. Per the germline V gene, CDR1 is GTSNPN and CDR2 is SVGIG (reference sequence). The CDR3 bases are TGTGCCTGGAGCGGGGCAGCGGGTAATGAAAAACTGTTTTTT. The encoded protein is CAWSGAAGNEKLFF.

This clone showed up just once. This chain uses TRBV7-9 with TRBJ2-1, with D possibly being TRBD1 (6 bases). V was trimmed by 5 bases and J by 4 bases, leaving 15 bases between them. The CDR3 runs 15 residues. Germline V gene sequence: CDR1 SEHNR, CDR2 FQNEAQ (reference sequence). CDR3 sequence (DNA): TGTGCCAGCAGCCCCGGGGCAGGGGCGTACAATGAGCAGTTCTTC. It yields the protein CASSPGAGAYNEQFF.

The V call is TRBV19, the J call TRBJ1-5; the D gene is possibly TRBD1 (6 bases). From germline, CDR1 is LNHDA and CDR2 SQIVND (reference sequence). CDR3 length: 15 amino acids. Trimming pared 4 bases from V and 5 bases from J, leaving 15 bases between. The CDR3 bases are TGTGCCAGTAGTAGAGGAGGGGGGGGATATCAGCCCCAGCATTTT. Protein sequence: CASSRGGGGYQPQHF. The full variable domain, its missing parts supplied by reference TRBV19 and TRBJ1-5, is DGGITQSPKYLFRKEGQNVTLSCEQNLNHDAMYWYRQDPGQGLRLIYYSQIVNDFQKGDIAEGYSVSREKKESFPLTVTSAQKNPTAFYLCASSRGGGGYQPQHFGDGTRLSIL.

This clone was recorded once. J is TRBJ2-5 and V is TRBV25-1; TRBD2 is a possible D gene (5 bases). Germline V gene sequence: CDR1 MGHDK, CDR2 SYGVNS. V lost 5 bases to trimming and J lost 7 bases, with 11 bases between them. The CDR3 runs 12 residues. The DNA for the CDR3 is TGTGCCAGCAGTTCGGGGATGAGGACCCAGTACTTC. It is translated as CASSSGMRTQYF.

The chain uses TRBV4-1 and TRBJ1-3; 9 bases agree with TRBD1. Germline trimming cut 8 bases from V and 2 bases from J; bases unmatched to any gene: 4. This CDR3 comprises 14 residues. Germline V gene data show CDR1 as MGHRA and CDR2 as YSYEKL. Here the CDR3 DNA reads TGCGCCAGCGGGGACAGGGCAGCTGGAAACACCATATATTTT. This encodes CASGDRAAGNTIYF.

This chain uses TRBV2 with TRBJ2-3, with 8 bases fitting TRBD1. Germline V gene sequence: CDR1 SNHLY, CDR2 FYNNEI. J was trimmed by 10 bases and V by 4 bases; bases with no gene match: 7. The CDR3 extends over 13 amino acids. The CDR3 sequence: CASSGFETGAQYF. The CDR3 region has the DNA TGTGCCAGCAGTGGCTTTGAGACAGGGGCGCAGTATTTT.

The genes are TRBV11-3 and TRBJ2-2; TRBD2 aligns across 10 bases. There are 16 residues in the CDR3. With 3 bases clipped from V and 0 bases from J, the junction kept 1 base outside the gene matches. Germline V gene sequence: CDR1 SGHNT, CDR2 YENEEA. CDR3 nucleotides: TGTGCCAGCAGCTTTAGCGGGGGGACGAACACCGGGGAGCTGTTTTTT. Its protein is CASSFSGGTNTGELFF. The full variable domain, rest sourced from reference TRBV11-3 and TRBJ2-2, is EAGVVQSPRYKIIEKKQPVAFWCNPISGHNTLYWYLQNLGQGPELLIRYENEEAVDDSQLPKDRFSAERLKGVDSTLKIQPAELGDSAVYLCASSFSGGTNTGELFFGEGSRLTVL.

The V gene is TRBV23-1, the J gene TRBJ2-5; no definite D call. TRBV23-1 is recorded as an ORF, its role being uncertain. Trimming stripped 5 bases from V and 8 bases from J, with 9 bases between. The CDR3 totals 11 residues. CDR3 in DNA: TGCGCCAGCAGTGCCTGGAGAACCCAGTACTTC. It specifies CASSAWRTQYF.

J is TRBJ2-1 and V is TRBV2; TRBD2 matches at 11 bases. J lost 14 bases, V lost 10 bases, and 10 bases had no gene match. This CDR3 is 12 amino acids long. The germline gives CDR1 SNHLY, CDR2 FYNNEI. CDR3 coding DNA: TGTGCCACCCTGGGGACTAGCGGCGCGGAGTTCTTC. This sequence encodes CATLGTSGAEFF.

This clone has just a few counts. The chain uses TRBV5-1 and TRBJ2-7; 9 bases map to TRBD1. The junction had 9 bases not matched to a gene; V was cut back by 4 bases and J by 7 bases. The CDR3 has 14 amino acids. CDR1 SGHRS and CDR2 YFSETQ come from the germline V gene. The CDR3 sequence is CASSGTGGFWEQYF. CDR3 sequence (DNA): TGCGCCAGCAGCGGAACAGGGGGCTTTTGGGAGCAGTACTTC.

This sequence joins TRBV9 and TRBJ2-5; 9 bases agree with TRBD1. The CDR3 is 15 amino acids. Germline V gene data show CDR1 as SGDLS and CDR2 as YYNGEE. The J segment lost 5 bases and the V segment lost 4 bases, leaving 9 bases of the junction unmatched. CDR3 in amino acids: CASSPRDRAFETQYF. The DNA for the CDR3 is TGTGCCAGCAGCCCTCGGGACAGGGCGTTTGAGACCCAGTACTTC.

Only a few counts were recorded for this clone. This sequence joins TRBV7-9 and TRBJ2-7, with D perhaps TRBD2 (6 bases). The CDR3 loop spans 13 amino acids. V gave up 5 bases and J gave up 7 bases, with 15 bases separating them. CDR1 SEHNR and CDR2 FQNEAQ come from the germline V gene (reference sequence). Here the CDR3 reads CASSLWGDGEQYF. DNA for the CDR3: TGTGCCAGCAGCCTTTGGGGGGACGGGGAGCAGTACTTC.

V is TRBV6-1 and J is TRBJ2-7; 9 positions agree with TRBD2. Trimming took 1 base from V and 2 from J; bases not matched to a gene: 6. Germline assignment: CDR1 MNHNS and CDR2 SASEGT. The CDR3 sequence is 16 residues long. CDR3 protein: CASSEGLAGRTYEQYF. The CDR3 nucleotides read TGTGCCAGCAGTGAAGGTCTAGCGGGGAGAACCTACGAGCAGTACTTC.

This clone was found once. CDR3 sequence (DNA): TGTGCCAGCAGGGTTCAGGGGGCAACTAATGAAAAACTGTTTTTT. It codes for CASRVQGATNEKLFF. This rearrangement joins TRBV2 to TRBJ1-4, with 7 bases identical to TRBD1. Trimming removed 6 bases from V and 0 bases from J; junction bases left unmatched: 4. Looked up from germline, CDR1 is SNHLY and CDR2 is FYNNEI. The CDR3 has 15 amino acids.

The J gene is TRBJ2-4, the V gene TRBV19, with TRBD1 identical over 8 bases. The germline V gene encodes CDR1 LNHDA and CDR2 SQIVND (reference sequence). The CDR3 is 15 amino acids. The V and J ends lost 4 bases and 5 bases, in that order; junction bases with no gene match: 7. CDR3 coding DNA: TGTGCCAGTAGTAGACTGTCAGGGGGCGAAAACATTCAGTACTTC. Translating gives CASSRLSGGENIQYF.

The V call is TRBV6-5, the J call TRBJ1-2, with a weak D call TRBD1 (5 bases). CDR1 and CDR2 (germline): MNHEY, SVGAGI. The CDR3 length is 15 residues. V lost 7 bases to trimming and J lost 6 bases, with 21 bases between them. The CDR3, as DNA: TGTGCCAGCACTACTTATCTAGGGGAGGGCGATGGCTACACCTTC. This encodes CASTTYLGEGDGYTF.